Listed below are T cell receptor beta chains from one sample, sequenced in a study of T cells expressing NK-cell markers. With the 5' RACE reads reprocessed, TCRdb shows one record per CDR3 protein and no DNA. The sample has around 470,000 distinct CDR3 sequences. Sequenced sample: blood T cells: a sorted CD56 or NKG2C T cell subset, CD4+ or CD8+ T cells, or bulk PBMC T cells (not recorded which). These receptors all stem from a woman between 45 and 60 years old in good health. CDR3s include the opening cysteine and the closing phenylalanine or tryptophan.

TRBV12-3/TRBV12-4,TRBJ1-2,CASNPTGRIQTGYTF
TRBV20-1,TRBJ2-2,CSAPDRGRVGGELFF
TRBV14,TRBJ2-1,CASSRSGGRVAEQFF
TRBV11-2,TRBJ1-3,CASSMTDRPGNTIYF
TRBV20-1,TRBJ2-7,CSASPVAYEQYF
TRBV24-1,TRBJ1-2,CATSDAHRDRPYGYTF
TRBV15,TRBJ2-3,CATSNGQRSTDTQYF
TRBV5-1,TRBJ2-2,CASSLRSGRENGELFF
TRBV7-9,TRBJ1-1,CASSLGGWRGLQAFF
TRBV3-1,TRBJ2-5,CASSQGIARGSETQYF
TRBV24-1,TRBJ2-1,CATTGEALNEQFF
TRBV4-2,TRBJ2-2,CASSQDGTGSNTGELFF
TRBV24-1,TRBJ2-1,CATSEHPGLAAGNEQFF
TRBV5-1,TRBJ2-1,CASSRGTTGEQFF
TRBV7-9,TRBJ2-2,CASSLGGGLDTGELFF
TRBV10-1,TRBJ2-3,CASSVTADTQYF
TRBV2,TRBJ2-3,CASRFGTSGPTDTQYF
TRBV29-1,TRBJ2-1,CSVAGEEEQFF
TRBV12-3/TRBV12-4,TRBJ1-4,CASSRLNEKLFF
TRBV6-5,TRBJ1-6,CASSYAGRRGNSPLHF
TRBV10-3,TRBJ1-2,CAIPDTPGGYTF
TRBV6-5,TRBJ1-5,CASDYGPLNQPQHF
TRBV4-1,TRBJ1-2,CASSQGYYPYGYTF
TRBV27,TRBJ1-5,CASKEGAVGQPQHF
TRBV5-5,TRBJ2-6,CASSWLGSGANVLTF
TRBV6-5,TRBJ2-1,CASRYSGGYNEQFF
TRBV3-1,TRBJ2-7,CASSLGQGKTYEQYF
TRBV28,TRBJ2-2,CASNDPNTGELFF
TRBV24-1,TRBJ2-7,CATSDSQGTDEQYF
TRBV20-1,TRBJ2-3,CSALRERKDTQYF
TRBV5-5,TRBJ2-1,CASRTFSYNEQFF
TRBV2,TRBJ1-1,CASSAGPGAEAFF
TRBV6-5,TRBJ2-1,CASSYGRSAYNEQFF
TRBV28,TRBJ2-7,CASSPTLRDHSYEQYF
TRBV5-4,TRBJ2-6,CASSRGQVRSGANVLTF
TRBV4-1,TRBJ2-2,CASSQGAGVGTGELFF
TRBV5-5,TRBJ2-3,CASSLGPPQYF
TRBV2,TRBJ2-3,CASSEAGTSRTDTQYF
TRBV5-1,TRBJ2-6,CASSSGTGVSGANVLTF
TRBV11-2,TRBJ2-1,CASSFGVCQFF
TRBV7-9,TRBJ2-7,CASSITGGVYEQYF
TRBV29-1,TRBJ2-1,CSGQLAGGVHEQFF
TRBV4-1,TRBJ1-2,CASSQVPKKGGYTF
TRBV9,TRBJ1-3,CASSTTSRGSGNTIYF
TRBV12-3/TRBV12-4,TRBJ2-5,CASTSGTRETQYF
TRBV24-1,TRBJ2-7,CATSDLEGRGQSSYEQYF
TRBV12-3/TRBV12-4,TRBJ1-4,CASSLSSPASYNEKLFF
TRBV5-5,TRBJ1-1,CASCSGQGNLKNTEAFF
TRBV20-1,TRBJ1-3,CSARTASGNTIYF
TRBV12-3/TRBV12-4,TRBJ2-1,CASRQRTLRSDEQFF
TRBV7-2,TRBJ2-2,CASQGASQKNTGELFF
TRBV29-1,TRBJ2-1,CSVQTSYNEQFF
TRBV15,TRBJ1-4,CATSRVSEVEKLFF
TRBV3-1,TRBJ1-6,CASSQGRDSPLHF
TRBV20-1,TRBJ1-5,CSARSEGQNNQPQHF
TRBV20-1,TRBJ2-5,CSASQGVNQETQYF
TRBV20-1,TRBJ2-6,CSARDRGGGTGANVLTF
TRBV5-1,TRBJ2-3,CASSLGQGVIDTQYF